This T cell receptor (beta chain) was captured by sequencing in a study of cytomegalovirus exposure and HLA in healthy donors. The V gene lost 2 bases and the J gene lost 1 base, with 8 bases spanning the gap. The CDR3 is 14 residues long. Germline V lookup: CDR1 MNHEY, CDR2 SVGAGI. TCRdb's copy holds only in-frame clones and misses some; the assay was immunoSEQ multiplex PCR. The sample yields tens of thousands of clones, approximately 95% seen once. Sequenced: PBMCs. This TCR came from a young woman in good health and CMV-seropositive. The chain carries TRBV6-5 and TRBJ2-5; perhaps TRBD2 as D (6 bases). CDR3: CASSYVGGQETQYF. The CDR3 nucleotides are TGTGCCAGCAGTTACGTGGGGGGCCAAGAGACCCAGTACTTC.